What follows are 26 T cell receptor beta chains derived from one specimen sequenced in a study of OX40 agonist ivuxolimab in advanced cancers. Profiling relied on immunoSEQ multiplex PCR, and the TCRdb table lists in-frame clones only, not all of them. This table has fewer than 130,000 clones, roughly nine tenths appearing once. The sample consisted of CD4+ or CD8+ T cells sorted from blood, taken in a trial of the OX40 agonist ivuxolimab. These receptors were collected from an adult with an advanced solid tumor such as melanoma, head and neck, liver or kidney cancer.

V is TRBV4-2 and J is TRBJ2-6, with D possibly TRBD1 on 6 matching bases. The germline V gene has CDR1 LGHNA and CDR2 YNFKEQ. The V end was cut by 2 bases, the J end by 4 bases, with 6 bases between. This CDR3 has 14 amino acids. In DNA form, the CDR3 reads TGTGCCAGCAGCCAACAGGGGGGGGCCAACGTCCTGACTTTC. It yields the protein CASSQQGGANVLTF.

The chain joins TRBV7-6 to TRBJ2-6; no firm D call. The CDR3 contains 18 residues. Trimming left V 0 bases short and J 1 base short, with 13 bases between. Looked up from germline, CDR1 is SGHVS and CDR2 is FNYEAQ. DNA for the CDR3: TGTGCCAGCAGCTTAGCTAGCTCCGGCGCATCTGGGGCCAACGTCCTGACTTTC. This gives the protein CASSLASSGASGANVLTF.

This chain uses TRBV9 with TRBJ1-4; D remains ambiguous. V was cut by 3 bases and J by 1 base, with 16 bases left in between. In germline, CDR1 is SGDLS, CDR2 YYNGEE. This CDR3 spans 17 amino acids. DNA for the CDR3: TGTGCCAGCAGCGGGGTTTACAAGGGAAGAACTAATGAAAAACTGTTTTTT. Its translation: CASSGVYKGRTNEKLFF. The full variable domain, rest sourced from reference TRBV9 and TRBJ1-4, is DSGVTQTPKHLITATGQRVTLRCSPRSGDLSVYWYQQSLDQGLQFLIQYYNGEERAKGNILERFSAQQFPDLHSELNLSSLELGDSALYFCASSGVYKGRTNEKLFFGSGTQLSVL.

The V and J genes are TRBV29-1 and TRBJ2-3; maybe TRBD2 (6 bases). CDR1 SQVTM and CDR2 ANQGSEA come from the germline V gene. The length of the CDR3 is 14 residues. V dropped 6 bases and J dropped 0 bases, with 13 bases sitting between them. Here the CDR3 reads CSVGGRPSTDTQYF. For the CDR3, the DNA is TGCAGCGTGGGAGGACGGCCTAGCACAGATACGCAGTATTTT.

The chain is built from TRBV19 and TRBJ2-3; D is perhaps TRBD2 (6 bases). The germline V gene encodes CDR1 LNHDA and CDR2 SQIVND (reference sequence). Trimming shortened V by 4 bases and J by 3 bases, and 11 bases separated the two germline ends. The CDR3 length is 14 residues. The CDR3 bases are TGTGCCAGTAGTAGCCGGAGGGGAACAGATACGCAGTATTTT. This sequence encodes CASSSRRGTDTQYF.

The chain joins TRBV27 to TRBJ2-3; 7 bases are a match to TRBD1. V shed 3 bases and J 2 bases; nucleotides not matched to a gene: 8. Germline CDR1 reads MNHEY; CDR2 reads SMNVEV (reference sequence). This CDR3 spans 16 amino acids. In DNA form, the CDR3 reads TGTGCCAGCAGTTTTCTCTGGGACAGCTTCACAGATACGCAGTATTTT. Its protein is CASSFLWDSFTDTQYF.

The genes are TRBV6-5 and TRBJ1-1, with 10 bases lining up with TRBD1. Germline CDR1 reads MNHEY; CDR2 reads SVGAGI. The CDR3 is made up of 14 amino acids. The trim removed 7 bases at V and 3 bases at J, leaving 5 bases unmatched. The CDR3 DNA reads TGTGCCAGCAACCTGGACAGGGGGGACACTGAAGCTTTCTTT. This gives the protein CASNLDRGDTEAFF.

The CDR3 coding sequence is TGTGCCAGCTCGGAAGGGGAATTTAAAGGCTACACCTTC. It specifies CASSEGEFKGYTF. This chain uses TRBV28 with TRBJ1-2, with TRBD1 as a possible D gene (5 bases). Trimming took off 8 bases at V and 8 bases at J, with 18 bases between the two ends. Germline V lookup: CDR1 MDHEN, CDR2 SYDVKM. This CDR3 comprises 13 residues.

J is TRBJ1-1 and V is TRBV5-5; weak D call: TRBD1 (6 bases). The CDR3 covers 14 residues. Germline CDR1 is SGHKS and CDR2 is YYEKEE (reference sequence). Trimming cost V 4 bases and J 3 bases, with 13 bases left between them. The CDR3, as DNA: TGTGCCAGCAGCCGACAGGTCGGAGACACTGAAGCTTTCTTT. Its protein product is CASSRQVGDTEAFF. Variable domain in full (rest from reference TRBV5-5 and TRBJ1-1): DAGVTQSPTHLIKTRGQQVTLRCSPISGHKSVSWYQQVLGQGPQFIFQYYEKEERGRGNFPDRFSARQFPNYSSELNVNALLLGDSALYLCASSRQVGDTEAFFGQGTRLTVV.

The rearrangement links TRBV28 to TRBJ1-5; D might be TRBD1 (5 bases). Germline V gives CDR1 MDHEN, CDR2 SYDVKM. The CDR3 sequence is 13 residues long. The V end lost 8 bases, the J end lost 1 base, and 9 bases lay between the germline ends. DNA of the CDR3: TGTGCCAGCGGGCGGGACAGCAATCAGCCCCAGCATTTT. The encoded protein is CASGRDSNQPQHF.

The chain employs TRBV18 and TRBJ1-4, with a weak D call TRBD1 (6 bases). The CDR3 is 13 amino acids. The ends were cut back, 3 bases at V and 5 bases at J, with 7 bases in the middle. Per the germline V gene, CDR1 is KGHSH and CDR2 is LQKENI. This chain's CDR3 is CASSPDRNEKLFF. CDR3 nucleotide sequence: TGTGCCAGCTCACCGGACAGAAATGAAAAACTGTTTTTT.

This chain joins TRBV5-4 and TRBJ2-1; D perhaps matches TRBD1 (6 bases). Trimming took 2 bases from V and 9 from J, leaving 12 bases between them. CDR3 size: 13 residues. Per germline, CDR1 SGHNT and CDR2 YYREEE (reference sequence). The CDR3 loop reads CASSLDIQGEQFF. For the CDR3, the DNA is TGTGCCAGCAGCTTAGATATACAGGGTGAGCAGTTCTTC. The full variable domain, its missing parts supplied by reference TRBV5-4 and TRBJ2-1, is ETGVTQSPTHLIKTRGQQVTLRCSSQSGHNTVSWYQQALGQGPQFIFQYYREEENGRGNFPPRFSGLQFPNYSSELNVNALELDDSALYLCASSLDIQGEQFFGPGTRLTVL.

The chain uses TRBV11-1 and TRBJ2-3; 9 nucleotides line up with TRBD2. The CDR3 runs to 17 residues. Germline V gives CDR1 SGHAT, CDR2 FQDESV (reference sequence). J lost 5 bases, V lost 5 bases, and 14 bases had no gene match. The CDR3 region has the DNA TGTGCCAGCAGCCCGTCCGGGGCGGGGGGGCGTGGAGATACGCAGTATTTT. This translates into CASSPSGAGGRGDTQYF.

This sequence joins TRBV19 and TRBJ1-1; no firm D call. This CDR3 has 12 residues. Germline V gives CDR1 LNHDA, CDR2 SQIVND (reference sequence). V lost 6 bases, J lost 7 bases, and 12 bases lay in between. The DNA for the CDR3 is TGTGCCAGTAGGAGGGTGGGAGTTGAAGCTTTCTTT. Protein: CASRRVGVEAFF.

The chain has TRBV11-2 and TRBJ1-2, with TRBD1 matching 8 bases. The CDR3 runs to 14 residues. Per the germline V gene, CDR1 is SGHAT and CDR2 is FQNNGV. The trim removed 3 bases at V and 6 bases at J, leaving 6 bases unmatched. The CDR3 DNA is TGTGCCAGCAGCTTGAAGGACAGGGTGGATGGCTACACCTTC. Its protein product is CASSLKDRVDGYTF. The full variable domain, with the rest looked up from reference TRBV11-2 and TRBJ1-2, is EAGVAQSPRYKIIEKRQSVAFWCNPISGHATLYWYQQILGQGPKLLIQFQNNGVVDDSQLPKDRFSAERLKGVDSTLKIQPAKLEDSAVYLCASSLKDRVDGYTFGSGTRLTVV.

The chain combines TRBV28 with TRBJ2-7, with TRBD2 matching over 9 bases. The CDR3 contains 16 residues. With V trimmed by 5 bases and J by 3 bases, 11 bases remained unmatched. CDR1 MDHEN and CDR2 SYDVKM come from the germline V gene. CDR3 sequence reads: CASSPLGVAGVYEQYF. The CDR3 DNA is TGTGCCAGCAGTCCTCTCGGGGTAGCGGGAGTCTACGAGCAGTACTTC.

This clone was picked up one time. CDR3 DNA: TGTGCCAGCACCAGGACAGGGAACACTGAAGCTTTCTTT. As protein: CASTRTGNTEAFF. The V and J genes are TRBV6-5 and TRBJ1-1; TRBD1 matches 7 bases. Germline CDR1 reads MNHEY; CDR2 reads SVGAGI. This CDR3 is 13 amino acids long. With V trimmed by 7 bases and J by 1 base, 3 bases remained unmatched.

The rearrangement links TRBV4-2 to TRBJ2-5; unclear D gene. V was shortened by 3 bases and J by 4 bases, with 9 bases between the two germline ends. The CDR3 has 13 amino acids. Germline V lookup: CDR1 LGHNA, CDR2 YNFKEQ. CDR3 sequence reads: CASSQAERETQYF. The CDR3 bases are TGTGCCAGCAGCCAGGCGGAGAGAGAGACCCAGTACTTC.

This clone was observed once. This chain links TRBV5-4 with TRBJ2-2; 8 bases are shared with TRBD2. The J segment lost 3 bases and the V segment lost 2 bases, leaving 0 bases of the junction unmatched. Germline V CDR1 and CDR2: SGHNT, YYREEE (reference sequence). The CDR3 is 14 amino acids. CDR3 amino acids: CASSFGGDTGELFF. For the CDR3, the DNA is TGTGCCAGCAGCTTCGGGGGGGACACCGGGGAGCTGTTTTTT.

CDR3 sequence (DNA): TGCGCCAGCAGCTATACCGAAGGCACTGAAGCTTTCTTT. As protein: CASSYTEGTEAFF. V usage is TRBV5-1 and J usage is TRBJ1-1; D remains ambiguous. The CDR3 sequence is 13 residues long. Germline lookup yields CDR1 SGHRS and CDR2 YFSETQ. V was clipped by 3 bases and J by 4 bases, with 10 bases between them.

The rearrangement uses TRBV4-3 and TRBJ2-7; 9 bases align to TRBD1. Germline CDR1 is LGHNA and CDR2 is YSLEER. V gave up 4 bases and J gave up 0 bases; unmatched junction bases: 7. The CDR3 is 16 amino acids. CDR3 sequence (DNA): TGCGCCAGCAGCCGGTCCGGGACAGGGTCCTCCTACGAGCAGTACTTC. It translates to CASSRSGTGSSYEQYF.

The J gene is TRBJ2-7, the V gene TRBV6-5, with D perhaps matching TRBD1 (5 bases). Germline values: CDR1 MNHEY, CDR2 SVGAGI. V was trimmed by 0 bases and J by 4 bases, leaving 7 bases between them. The CDR3 is 13 residues long. The CDR3 spells CASSYSAGYEQYF. The CDR3 bases are TGTGCCAGCAGTTACTCGGCAGGGTACGAGCAGTACTTC.

The rearrangement uses TRBV6-1 and TRBJ1-5; D remains ambiguous. The germline V gene has CDR1 MNHNS and CDR2 SASEGT. The CDR3 totals 11 residues. V gave up 2 bases and J gave up 9 bases, with 5 bases separating them. CDR3 in DNA: TGTGCCAGCAGTGAATTAACGCCCCAGCATTTT. Residues: CASSELTPQHF.

The chain joins TRBV12-5 to TRBJ2-2, with no clear D. Per the germline V gene, CDR1 is LGHNT and CDR2 is FRNRAP. Trimming cost V 3 bases and J 7 bases, with 15 bases left between them. This CDR3 contains 15 residues. Written as DNA, the CDR3 is TGTGCTAGTGGTTTAGCTAAGTCCCGTGGCGGGGAGCTGTTTTTT. Its translation: CASGLAKSRGGELFF. Using reference TRBV12-5 and TRBJ2-2 for the parts outside the CDR3, the full variable domain is DARVTQTPRHKVTEMGQEVTMRCQPILGHNTVFWYRQTMMQGLELLAYFRNRAPLDDSGMPKDRFSAEMPDATLATLKIQPSEPRDSAVYFCASGLAKSRGGELFFGEGSRLTVL.

Comment on this clone: Additional DNA sequences in this sample encode the identical CDR3. The V call is TRBV19, the J call TRBJ1-1; D not certain. This CDR3 is built from 12 residues. CDR1 and CDR2 from the germline V gene are LNHDA and SQIVND (reference sequence). V lost 4 bases to trimming and J lost 3 bases, with 6 bases between them. The CDR3 DNA is TGTGCCAGTAGTACTCGGGACACTGAAGCTTTCTTT. Protein: CASSTRDTEAFF.

J is TRBJ1-1 and V is TRBV4-1, with D unclear. Germline assignment: CDR1 MGHRA and CDR2 YSYEKL. The V gene lost 3 bases and the J gene lost 0 bases, with 8 bases spanning the gap. This CDR3 is built from 14 residues. CDR3 DNA sequence: TGCGCCAGCAGCCACCGGGGTTTGAACACTGAAGCTTTCTTT. Its translation is CASSHRGLNTEAFF.